This T cell receptor (beta chain) appears in the sequencing data of a study of T cell responses to AZD1222 COVID-19 vaccine. Overall study findings and caveats: With two AZD1222 doses given, Spike-specific TCR breadth and depth both rose. Only after the peak T cell response were repertoires sampled. Reportedly, nearly half the spike-specific TCRs target unmutated variant regions. CD4 TCRs linked to vaccination spanned spike, dominating at 160-218 and 743-854.

Points on this clone: Its antigen is undetermined.

Clones were read by immunoSEQ multiplex PCR, and TCRdb kept only the in-frame ones, dropping some. Of 100,000 to 120,000 clones in the sample, approximately 90% are singletons; the top ten hold under 3%. This CDR3 comprises 14 residues. V was cut by 7 bases and J by 4 bases, with 16 bases left in between. Germline values: CDR1 LNHDA, CDR2 SQIVND (reference sequence). Sample: peripheral blood, taken on day 0 of AZD1222 vaccination. The sequence derives from an adult in good health. The J gene is TRBJ1-2, the V gene TRBV19, with a weak D call TRBD1 (5 bases). The DNA of the CDR3 is TGTGCCAGTAACGAGCCCGGGACCGGCTATGGCTACACCTTC. This codes for CASNEPGTGYGYTF.